The 3 T cell receptor beta chains listed next were all sequenced from one sample in a study of identical twins. TCRdb analysed the 5' RACE reads with MiXCR anew, one entry per CDR3 protein. The data contain 700,000 or so distinct CDR3 sequences, more than 6.5% of them singletons. These data also formed part of another study, on yellow fever vaccine responses in identical twins.

The specimen was PBMCs. Receptor source: a woman aged 18 to 35 in good health.

In regard to this clonotype: One end of the junction does not line up with germline, which may come from a read error. The V call is TRBV28, the J call TRBJ2-1; D not certain. Germline values: CDR1 MDHEN, CDR2 SYDVKM. The CDR3 extends over 18 amino acids. The CDR3 coding sequence is TGTGCCAGCAGTTTTTCGGGTCTGTCGGGTGCATGGCACAATGGGCAGTTCTTC. It encodes CASSFSGLSGAWHNGQFF.

This clonotype has a count of ten or more. V and J are TRBV5-1 and TRBJ2-5; possibly TRBD1 for D (5 bases). CDR3 length: 14 amino acids. CDR1 and CDR2 from the germline V gene are SGHRS and YFSETQ. Trimming took 0 bases from V and 2 from J, leaving 8 bases between them. The CDR3 sequence: CASSLGSGQETQYF. CDR3 bases: TGCGCCAGCAGCTTGGGATCAGGGCAAGAGACCCAGTACTTC.

This clonotype was counted only a few times. The chain's CDR3 is CASSSGTSGGLRTGELFF. CDR3 bases: TGTGCCAGCAGTTCCGGGACTAGCGGAGGTCTGAGGACCGGGGAGCTGTTTTTT. This chain joins TRBV12-3 or TRBV12-4 and TRBJ2-2; 11 positions match TRBD2. CDR3 length equals 18 residues. The J segment lost 5 bases and the V segment lost 4 bases, leaving 12 bases of the junction unmatched.